Presented here are 6 T cell receptor beta chains from one specimen sequenced in a study of blood T cell repertoires in COVID-19. This table comes from immunoSEQ multiplex PCR, and its TCRdb copy is limited to in-frame clones, with some not included. The top ten hold 1.5% to 2% of the sample, which has 110,000 to 150,000 clones, approximately 80% seen once. The sequenced sample consisted of PBMCs or T cells enriched from blood (not recorded which). All receptors come from a young woman who had been exposed to COVID-19.

The CDR3 nucleotides are TGTGCCACCAGGGGAGCGAACACTGAAGCTTTCTTT. This gives the protein CATRGANTEAFF. The chain carries TRBV24-1 and TRBJ1-1, with D unresolved. V was trimmed by 7 bases and J by 1 base, leaving 6 bases between them. The CDR3 is 12 amino acids. In germline, CDR1 is KGHDR, CDR2 SFDVKD.

This chain's CDR3 is CASGDDRGRSPLHF. The CDR3 bases are TGTGCCAGCGGAGATGACAGGGGGCGGTCACCCCTCCACTTT. The chain is built from TRBV27 and TRBJ1-6; TRBD1 agrees at 10 bases. The length of the CDR3 is 14 residues. The junction had 8 bases not matched to a gene; V was cut back by 8 bases and J by 10 bases. Germline CDR1 MNHEY, CDR2 SMNVEV (reference sequence).

The rearrangement joins TRBV18 to TRBJ2-7, with 8 positions matching TRBD2. V lost 2 bases, J lost 2 bases, and 8 bases stayed unmatched. Per germline, CDR1 KGHSH and CDR2 LQKENI. This CDR3 has 16 amino acids. Here the CDR3 reads CASSPGTGGAPYEQYF. The DNA for the CDR3 is TGTGCCAGCTCACCAGGGACGGGAGGGGCCCCCTACGAGCAGTACTTC.

The chain joins TRBV19 to TRBJ1-5, with TRBD1 as a possible D gene (5 bases). Germline CDR1 reads LNHDA; CDR2 reads SQIVND (reference sequence). Between the trimmed V and J ends, which lost 1 base and 0 bases, there was a span of 10 bases. CDR3 length equals 16 residues. The CDR3 spells CASSIGGGNSNQPQHF. The CDR3 nucleotides read TGTGCCAGTAGTATAGGGGGGGGAAATAGCAATCAGCCCCAGCATTTT.

This chain uses TRBV18 with TRBJ2-7, with D possibly matching TRBD2 (6 bases). This CDR3 has 18 amino acids. Germline-derived CDR1 and CDR2 are KGHSH and LQKENI. Trimming cost V 2 bases and J 6 bases, with 26 bases left between them. CDR3 bases: TGTGCCAGCTCACCAGTGGGCAGGGCCCCCCAAGCGGGCCGCGAGCAGTACTTC. It codes for CASSPVGRAPQAGREQYF.

Points on this clone: A read error may produce the germline difference seen at one junction end. This chain connects TRBV12-3 or TRBV12-4 to TRBJ1-1; tentatively, D is TRBD1 (5 bases). This CDR3 region has 13 residues. CDR3 protein: CASSLKEGTAAFF. Here the CDR3 DNA reads TGTGCCAGCAGTTTAAAGGAAGGGACTGCAGCTTTCTTT.